This TCR beta chain was sequenced for a study of T cell repertoires and HLA-DP antigens. Turning to this clone: Its specificity is not known.

Profiling relied on immunoSEQ multiplex PCR, and the TCRdb table lists in-frame clones only, not all of them. The table has approximately 100,000 clones, about 89% seen once. This CDR3 contains 15 residues. The ends lost 6 bases at V and 5 bases at J; junction bases unmatched: 8. In germline, CDR1 is SNHLY, CDR2 FYNNEI. Specimen: CD4+ T cells from PBMCs. The chain joins TRBV2 to TRBJ2-1; 9 positions agree with TRBD2. The clonotype originates from a man in his fifties or sixties in good health and CMV-seronegative. The CDR3 coding sequence is TGTGCCAGCAGGGGGGAAGCGGGAGGTCACAATGAGCAGTTCTTC. The encoded protein is CASRGEAGGHNEQFF. Combining the CDR3 with reference TRBV2 and TRBJ2-1 gives the whole variable domain EPEVTQTPSHQVTQMGQEVILRCVPISNHLYFYWYRQILGQKVEFLVSFYNNEISEKSEIFDDQFSVERPDGSNFTLKIRSTKLEDSAMYFCASRGEAGGHNEQFFGPGTRLTVL.